The sequence of this T cell receptor beta chain was determined in a study of T cells in localized non-small cell lung cancer. Study-level points and caveats: There was higher T cell clonality in uninvolved adjacent lung than in tumor, and it was highest there. Without multi-region sequencing, intratumor heterogeneity could not be excluded. Among the top 100 tumor clones, a median about 60 appeared in adjacent lung. Higher blood T cell density went with longer overall survival.

TCRdb's copy holds only in-frame clones and misses some; the assay was immunoSEQ multiplex PCR. This table holds 45,000 to 55,000 clones, approximately 77% found once. Germline CDR1 reads SGHTA; CDR2 reads FQGNSA. This CDR3 has 14 amino acids. The V end lost 3 bases, the J end lost 7 bases, and 13 bases lay between the germline ends. Comment on this clone: Its specificity is unknown.

The chain couples TRBV7-2 to TRBJ2-1, with D possibly TRBD1 on 6 matching bases. The source is a man aged 35 to 70 with stage I squamous cell lung carcinoma. Sequenced here: peripheral blood, sampled before any cancer treatment. The chain's CDR3 is CASSFGQRQNEQFF. CDR3 in DNA: TGTGCCAGCAGCTTCGGACAGCGTCAAAATGAGCAGTTCTTC.